A selection of T cell receptor beta chains follows, all from one sample in a study of human T cells and chemical hapten exposure. TCRdb re-called the RACE reads with MiXCR, one entry per CDR3 protein. This table has 100,000 or so distinct CDR3 sequences, less than 35% appearing once. The sequencing here drew on whole blood, taken in connection with sensitization to the hapten diphenylcyclopropenone (DPC). Receptors were obtained from a man aged 40-49 years with alopecia areata. Some clones in this sample may be carry-over from other donors' samples. The CDR3 runs from the conserved cysteine through the conserved F or W. Each record gives: J gene, V gene, clone size, D gene, CDR3 protein, CDR3 DNA. The D gene is left open where the match is weak. Where a row states a size, it is once, few, many or the class of an expanded clone; other rows omit it.

j_gene: TRBJ2-3; v_gene: TRBV20-1; abundance: .; d_gene: TRBD2; CDR3aa: CSAETTSGSTDTQYF; CDR3nt: TGCAGTGCTGAGACGACTAGCGGGAGCACAGATACGCAGTATTTT
j_gene: TRBJ2-1; v_gene: TRBV20-1; abundance: .; d_gene: .; CDR3aa: CSAPKTPSNEQFF; CDR3nt: TGCAGTGCGCCAAAAACCCCGTCCAATGAGCAGTTCTTC
j_gene: TRBJ2-7; v_gene: TRBV6-5; abundance: few; d_gene: TRBD1; CDR3aa: CASRTGTGSYEQYF; CDR3nt: TGTGCCAGCAGGACCGGGACAGGGTCCTACGAGCAGTACTTC
j_gene: TRBJ2-2; v_gene: TRBV6-9; abundance: few; d_gene: .; CDR3aa: CASSYDTGSTGELFF; CDR3nt: TGTGCCAGCAGTTACGATACGGGTTCCACCGGGGAGCTGTTTTTT
j_gene: TRBJ2-5; v_gene: TRBV20-1; abundance: medium-sized; d_gene: TRBD2; CDR3aa: CSADTWERGETQYF; CDR3nt: TGCAGTGCTGACACGTGGGAGCGGGGAGAGACCCAGTACTTC
j_gene: TRBJ2-1; v_gene: TRBV12-3/TRBV12-4; abundance: few; d_gene: TRBD1; CDR3aa: CASRRGGSSSYNEQFF; CDR3nt: TGTGCCAGCAGGAGAGGGGGCTCGAGCTCCTACAATGAGCAGTTCTTC
j_gene: TRBJ2-5; v_gene: TRBV28; abundance: .; d_gene: .; CDR3aa: CASSLAGGVSGETQYF; CDR3nt: TGTGCCAGCAGTTTAGCAGGGGGGGTCTCGGGGGAGACCCAGTACTTC
j_gene: TRBJ1-4; v_gene: TRBV6-2/TRBV6-3; abundance: few; d_gene: TRBD1; CDR3aa: CASSYPGGTNEKLFF; CDR3nt: TGTGCCAGCAGTTACCCAGGGGGTACGAATGAAAAACTGTTTTTT
j_gene: TRBJ2-7; v_gene: TRBV5-1; abundance: once; d_gene: TRBD2; CDR3aa: CASSDNRGLAGGAEQYF; CDR3nt: TGCGCCAGCAGCGACAACAGGGGGCTAGCGGGAGGGGCCGAGCAGTACTTC
j_gene: TRBJ1-3; v_gene: TRBV20-1; abundance: .; d_gene: .; CDR3aa: CSARQESSGNTIYF; CDR3nt: TGCAGTGCTAGACAGGAAAGCTCTGGAAACACCATATATTTT
j_gene: TRBJ2-3; v_gene: TRBV5-1; abundance: few; d_gene: .; CDR3aa: CASSLAGTIDTQYF; CDR3nt: TGCGCCAGCAGCTTGGCGGGGACCATCGATACGCAGTATTTT
j_gene: TRBJ1-2; v_gene: TRBV30; abundance: few; d_gene: .; CDR3aa: CAWSAWTSLNYGYTF; CDR3nt: TGTGCCTGGAGTGCCTGGACAAGCCTTAACTATGGCTACACCTTC
j_gene: TRBJ2-4; v_gene: TRBV14; abundance: few; d_gene: .; CDR3aa: CASSTFIAKNIQYF; CDR3nt: TGTGCCAGCAGTACGTTTATAGCCAAAAACATTCAGTACTTC
j_gene: TRBJ1-4; v_gene: TRBV15; abundance: .; d_gene: TRBD1; CDR3aa: CATSTRPQGANEKLFF; CDR3nt: TGTGCCACCAGCACCCGGCCCCAGGGGGCGAATGAAAAACTGTTTTTT
j_gene: TRBJ1-1; v_gene: TRBV2; abundance: .; d_gene: .; CDR3aa: CASSEYPRAFF; CDR3nt: TGTGCCAGCAGTGAATATCCGCGAGCTTTCTTT
j_gene: TRBJ2-5; v_gene: TRBV29-1; abundance: .; d_gene: .; CDR3aa: CSGGGQQETQSF; CDR3nt: TGCAGCGGGGGGGGACAGCAAGAGACCCAGTCCTTC
j_gene: TRBJ2-7; v_gene: TRBV20-1; abundance: .; d_gene: .; CDR3aa: CSASDGRYEQYF; CDR3nt: TGCAGTGCGTCGGATGGGCGCTACGAGCAGTACTTC
j_gene: TRBJ2-2; v_gene: TRBV10-3; abundance: .; d_gene: .; CDR3aa: CAISESGRANTGELFF; CDR3nt: TGTGCCATCAGTGAGTCGGGACGGGCGAACACCGGGGAGCTGTTTTTT
j_gene: TRBJ2-3; v_gene: TRBV3-1; abundance: .; d_gene: TRBD1; CDR3aa: CASSHGDRGRGDTQYF; CDR3nt: TGTGCCAGCAGCCACGGGGACAGGGGGCGCGGAGATACGCAGTATTTT
j_gene: TRBJ2-3; v_gene: TRBV2; abundance: .; d_gene: .; CDR3aa: CATRQGPDTQYF; CDR3nt: TGTGCCACCAGGCAGGGGCCCGATACGCAGTATTTT
j_gene: TRBJ2-3; v_gene: TRBV10-3; abundance: few; d_gene: .; CDR3aa: CATQPHGGTDTQYF; CDR3nt: TGTGCCACACAACCTCACGGGGGCACAGATACGCAGTATTTT
j_gene: TRBJ1-5; v_gene: TRBV6-2/TRBV6-3; abundance: once; d_gene: .; CDR3aa: CASSYSQSRGNQPQHF; CDR3nt: TGTGCCAGCAGTTACTCGCAATCGAGGGGCAATCAGCCCCAGCATTTT